Listed below are T cell receptor beta chains from one sample, sequenced in a study of blood T cell repertoires in COVID-19. Repertoires were generated with immunoSEQ multiplex PCR, while TCRdb's copy carries only in-frame clones and drops some. Of approximately 250,000 clones in the sample, around 84% are singletons; the top ten hold around 4.1%. Input material: PBMCs or T cells enriched from blood (not recorded which). The receptors here all came from a man aged 25-40 years with acute COVID-19. Each CDR3 is given with its conserved first and last residue. A D gene is named only where the DNA matches it firmly.

d_call v_call cdr3_length cdr3_aa
- TRBV10-2 13 CASIQAGNYGYTF
- TRBV28 14 CASSAGVAGHGYTF
TRBD1 TRBV27 14 CASSPHDRAYGYTF
- TRBV5-8 15 CASSLWGRVYSPLHF
TRBD1 TRBV11-1 14 CASSLTGTGAGYTF
- TRBV7-6 17 CASSLVTTGGVFNEQFF
- TRBV6-4 15 CASSEGSAGANVLTF
- TRBV2 14 CASSEALPGEGYTF
- TRBV24-1 13 CATSDFREQPQHF
TRBD1 TRBV7-9 16 CASSPSARGRDEKLFF
- TRBV5-1 13 CASSLGENYGYTF
- TRBV19 14 CASNTGTNTGELFF
TRBD1 TRBV4-2 14 CASSQGQGNQPQHF
TRBD1 TRBV18 16 CASSPNTGDRAAKLFF
TRBD1 TRBV5-1 14 CASTGQGALKTQYF
- TRBV19 13 CASSIHSDIAQYF
- TRBV5-4 11 CASSKQGPLHF
- TRBV10-1 14 CASSDVALDNEQFF
TRBD1 TRBV6-4 14 CASKSGQNNSPLHF
- TRBV24-1 16 CATSDFGGGYADTQYF
TRBD2 TRBV30 16 CAWSSGAGPAQETQYF
- TRBV3-1/TRBV3-2 13 CASSQARVETQYF
TRBD1 TRBV11-3 16 CASSLPGQGARAGYTF
- TRBV6-2/TRBV6-3 13 CASSYSQAQGYTF
- TRBV18 17 CASSPQSPGGRNQPQHF
- TRBV25-1 12 CASSLKGNTIYF
TRBD1 TRBV7-2 16 CASSPGTGGYTGELFF
TRBD1 TRBV18 13 CASSPNRGETQYF
TRBD1 TRBV19 14 CASSRTGGYTEAFF
- TRBV5-8 12 CASSLVLSPLHF
TRBD2 TRBV11-3 14 CASSLGGAQETQYF
- TRBV6-5 14 CASSYDNRPAPLHF
- TRBV5-1 11 CASSLETEAFF
TRBD1 TRBV6-5 15 CASSTPGTGGTEAFF
- TRBV12-3/TRBV12-4 12 CASSFRSVEQFF
TRBD2 TRBV4-2 16 CASTGLAGGHTGELFF
- TRBV6-6 12 CASTGGLGPLHF
- TRBV12-5 16 CASGLVRGGLPYGYTF
- TRBV7-2 14 CASSLTISNQPQHF
TRBD1 TRBV3-1/TRBV3-2 15 CASSQETGYSGELFF
TRBD2 TRBV6-2/TRBV6-3 15 CASSSLAGHTDTQYF
- TRBV5-1 17 CASSLGQDPITGHEQFF
TRBD2 TRBV9 17 CASSFGLAGFGAGELFF
TRBD2 TRBV6-4 15 CASSDSAGEGGELFF
TRBD1 TRBV7-3 15 CASSARTGFTGELFF
- TRBV4-1 14 CASSLHTGSGELFF
- TRBV9 16 CASSDNWGRRNEKLFF
TRBD1 TRBV19 15 CASNIQGAQGEKLFF
TRBD2 TRBV5-8 16 CASSFGLAGITDTQYF
- TRBV9 16 CASSPALRHSADIQYF
TRBD1 TRBV29-1 12 CSVLGTVNEQFF
- TRBV4-2 14 CASSQELYNSPLHF